The clone carrying this TCR beta chain was detected only once. Its antigen is still unknown. Some clones are missing from TCRdb's copy, which holds only in-frame ones; the method was immunoSEQ multiplex PCR. The sample includes under 700,000 clones, 85% to 95% of them seen just once. CDR3 length: 13 amino acids. Germline V lookup: CDR1 SGHRS, CDR2 YFSETQ. V gave up 4 bases and J gave up 10 bases, with 12 bases separating them. The data originate from a study of shared clonotypes between healthy human individuals. CD45RO-negative, CCR7-positively selected cells formed the naive CD8 fraction, excluding terminally differentiated effector memory CD45RA+ cells. Nashville, Tennessee was home to all donors, each a Caucasian adult. Study results and limitations: Across a handful of donors, naive CD4 shared 4.5% to 6%, naive CD8 around 3.5%, memory CD4 about 2.4%, memory CD8 more than 0.35%. Generation probabilities were higher for clonotypes shared across all four sorted-subset donors than for unshared ones. What rarefaction showed was incomplete sorted-subset sequencing despite large depth.

The TCR comes from a young woman in good health. The sequenced sample was naive CD8+ T cells sorted from blood. The J gene is TRBJ1-6, the V gene TRBV5-1; D is possibly TRBD1 (6 bases). As DNA, the CDR3 is TGCGCCAGCAGCCAGACAGGTTACTCACCCCTCCACTTT. As protein: CASSQTGYSPLHF.